What follows describes a single T cell receptor beta chain. This sample stems from a study of blood T cell repertoires in COVID-19. This table comes from immunoSEQ multiplex PCR, and its TCRdb copy is limited to in-frame clones, with some not included. The table records more than 100,000 clones, about 80% of them present only once. The CDR3 has 15 amino acids. Trimming at V came to 7 bases and at J to 7 bases, leaving 8 bases not matched to a gene. Germline CDR1 and CDR2: ENHRY and SYGVKD. This sequence originates from a human donor in a cohort sampled during active or convalescent COVID-19. The chain uses TRBV10-3 and TRBJ2-1; TRBD2 matches at 12 bases. Sequencing was performed on peripheral blood. The CDR3 loop reads CAIKASGGAGNEQFF. The CDR3 DNA reads TGTGCCATCAAGGCTAGCGGGGGGGCCGGAAATGAGCAGTTCTTC.